The 6 T cell receptor beta chains below were found in one sample sequenced in a study of blood T cell repertoires in COVID-19. Repertoires were generated with immunoSEQ multiplex PCR, while TCRdb's copy carries only in-frame clones and drops some. The sample lists 60,000 or so clones; around 87% were seen once. The sequenced sample was peripheral blood. These receptors all stem from a human donor with acute or convalescent COVID-19. The donor label of this sample is uncertain.

V and J are TRBV19 and TRBJ2-3; TRBD1 is a possible D gene (6 bases). There are 16 residues in the CDR3. The germline gives CDR1 LNHDA, CDR2 SQIVND (reference sequence). V shed 6 bases and J shed 0 bases, with 16 bases lying between them. The CDR3 is CASSLGQIPSTDTQYF. The CDR3 DNA follows: TGTGCCAGTAGCTTAGGACAGATTCCTAGCACAGATACGCAGTATTTT.

The chain has TRBV28 and TRBJ2-1, with D possibly matching TRBD2 (6 bases). There are 15 residues in the CDR3. Germline V gene data show CDR1 as MDHEN and CDR2 as SYDVKM. The V end lost 5 bases, the J end lost 7 bases, and 18 bases lay between the germline ends. CDR3 in DNA: TGTGCCAGCAGTCCCTTATACGGGCGGGGAAATGAGCAGTTCTTC. Its protein is CASSPLYGRGNEQFF.

The chain combines TRBV7-6 with TRBJ1-1; D may be TRBD1 (5 bases). The CDR3 is 16 amino acids. V lost 4 bases, J lost 4 bases, and 19 bases lay in between. Germline lookup yields CDR1 SGHVS and CDR2 FNYEAQ. DNA for the CDR3: TGTGCCAGCAGCTCATGGCAGGGAGGTCATTTCACTGAAGCTTTCTTT. It encodes CASSSWQGGHFTEAFF.

V and J are TRBV12-3 or TRBV12-4 and TRBJ2-5, with D hard to call. Trimming removed 5 bases at V and 3 bases at J, with 7 bases between. The CDR3 is 12 amino acids. The CDR3 is CASSPTEETQYF. CDR3 sequence (DNA): TGTGCCAGCAGTCCTACGGAAGAGACCCAGTACTTC.

Turning to this clone: Other DNA variants within this sample encode the same CDR3. This chain links TRBV2 with TRBJ1-5; tentative D call: TRBD1 (5 bases). Germline V lookup: CDR1 SNHLY, CDR2 FYNNEI. Trimming took off 4 bases at V and 1 base at J, with 5 bases between the two ends. The CDR3 extends over 13 amino acids. CDR3 bases: TGTGCCAGCAGTGGACAGAGCAATCAGCCCCAGCATTTT. Translating it yields CASSGQSNQPQHF.

The V and J genes are TRBV5-1 and TRBJ2-5; 15 bases fit TRBD2. Germline assignment: CDR1 SGHRS and CDR2 YFSETQ. The CDR3 totals 16 residues. V dropped 3 bases and J dropped 4; count of bases not matched to a gene: 4. The CDR3 nucleotides read TGCGCCAGCAGCTCCGGGGGACTAGCGGGAGGAGAGACCCAGTACTTC. It encodes CASSSGGLAGGETQYF.